The T cell receptor beta chain under discussion was sequenced for a study of patients and donors after allogeneic stem cell transplantation. MiXCR, applied by TCRdb to the RT-PCR reads, yields one record per CDR3 protein. The data hold hundreds of thousands of distinct CDR3 sequences, with roughly 17% observed a single time. CDR1 LGHDT and CDR2 YNNKEL come from the germline V gene (reference sequence). This CDR3 is built from 13 residues. V lost 4 bases and J 6 bases, leaving 10 bases between the germline ends. Sequences were obtained from blood, either unsorted or a sorted T cell fraction (not recorded which). The rearrangement uses TRBV3-1 and TRBJ2-4, with a weak D call TRBD1 (5 bases). The receptor was derived from a human donor who was either an allogeneic HSCT recipient or a stem cell or donor lymphocyte infusion donor (not recorded which). It is not recorded whose cells these are; they may come from a transplant donor. The CDR3 region is CASSLWGSNIQYF. CDR3 nucleotide sequence: TGTGCCAGCAGCCTTTGGGGCTCAAACATTCAGTACTTC.